The next 5 T cell receptor beta chains were all read from a single sample in a study of vaccination effects on CD4 cells after COVID-19. The method was immunoSEQ multiplex PCR; TCRdb's version includes in-frame clones alone and lacks a portion of them. The table includes 70,000 or so clones, around 78% detected once. Antigen-specific CD4+ T cell clonotypes were called by their expansion after viral peptide-pool culture in ViraFEST. Once cultured for about 9 days, the cells underwent separation to obtain CD4+ T cells. All vaccine recipients tested negative for nucleocapsid antibodies and had never contracted SARS-CoV-2 infection. Which antigens these TCRs recognize remains unknown. The source was CD4+ T cells from PBMCs cultured with SARS-CoV-2 spike peptides, collected before COVID-19 vaccination. These receptor sequences come from a human donor who received a COVID-19 vaccine.

The V gene is TRBV29-1, the J gene TRBJ2-1; TRBD1 is a possible D gene (6 bases). The V and J ends lost 4 bases and 5 bases respectively, with 15 bases between them. This CDR3 has 14 residues. Per the germline V gene, CDR1 is SQVTM and CDR2 is ANQGSEA. Written as DNA, the CDR3 is TGCAGCGTTGGGGGGCAAAAGGTCCACAATGAGCAGTTCTTC. Residues: CSVGGQKVHNEQFF.

The chain joins TRBV5-8 to TRBJ1-2; no clear D gene. V lost 4 bases to trimming and J lost 4 bases, with 14 bases between them. The germline V gene encodes CDR1 SGHTS and CDR2 YDEGEE. CDR3 size: 14 residues. The CDR3, as DNA: TGTGCCAGCAGCCCCGGCGCGGTCAGCTATGGCTACACCTTC. This encodes CASSPGAVSYGYTF.

This chain uses TRBV19 with TRBJ1-1; TRBD1 is a possible D gene (6 bases). CDR3 length: 18 residues. Germline CDR1 and CDR2: LNHDA and SQIVND (reference sequence). V was pared by 5 bases and J by 6 bases, with 28 bases between. Here the CDR3 reads CASSPPRRPDRGNPEAFF. The CDR3 DNA follows: TGTGCCAGTAGTCCCCCTCGTCGGCCGGACAGAGGTAACCCTGAAGCTTTCTTT.

The J gene is TRBJ1-5, the V gene TRBV24-1; the D is unclear. Germline CDR1 is KGHDR and CDR2 is SFDVKD. V was cut by 9 bases and J by 1 base, with 9 bases left in between. This CDR3 is 13 amino acids long. In DNA, the CDR3 is TGTGCCACCCAAGGGAGGAGCAATCAGCCCCAGCATTTT. Translating gives CATQGRSNQPQHF.

The V and J genes are TRBV7-2 and TRBJ2-7, with TRBD1 matching over 7 bases. The CDR3 sequence is 14 residues long. V lost 5 bases, J lost 0 bases, and 4 bases stayed unmatched. The germline V gene encodes CDR1 SGHTA and CDR2 FQGNSA. The CDR3 DNA follows: TGTGCCAGCAGCCGGGACAGCCTCTCCTACGAGCAGTACGTC. This translates into CASSRDSLSYEQYV.